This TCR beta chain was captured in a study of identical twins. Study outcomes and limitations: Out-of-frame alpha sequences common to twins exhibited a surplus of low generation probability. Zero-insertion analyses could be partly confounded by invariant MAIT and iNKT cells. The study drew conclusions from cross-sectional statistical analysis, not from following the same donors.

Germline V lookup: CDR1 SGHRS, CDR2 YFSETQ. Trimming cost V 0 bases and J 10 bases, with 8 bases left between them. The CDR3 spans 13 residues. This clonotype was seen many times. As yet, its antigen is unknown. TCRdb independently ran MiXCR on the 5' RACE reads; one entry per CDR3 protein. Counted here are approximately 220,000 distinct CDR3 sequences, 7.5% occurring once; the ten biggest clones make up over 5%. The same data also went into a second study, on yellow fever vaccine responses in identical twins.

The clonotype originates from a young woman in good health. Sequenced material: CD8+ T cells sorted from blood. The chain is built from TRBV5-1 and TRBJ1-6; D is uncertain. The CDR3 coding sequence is TGCGCCAGCAGCTTGGTTGGAGGCTCACCCCTCCACTTT. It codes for CASSLVGGSPLHF.